Following are 32 T cell receptor beta chains from one sample sequenced in a study of CD8+ T cells in alopecia areata. cDNA reverse transcribed from extracted RNA served as the sequencing template. Sequencing used immunoSEQ multiplex PCR; TCRdb keeps in-frame clones, though not all of them. The table records 150,000 to 200,000 clones, about 47% of them present only once. Treatment noted: oral pan-JAK inhibitor, 5-10 mg twice daily. This specimen consisted of CD8+ T cells sorted from blood, obtained at roughly week 52, from a patient treated with tofacitinib. The receptors come from a human donor with alopecia areata.

A few counts support this clone. The chain recombines TRBV15 with TRBJ2-2; TRBD1 aligns across 7 bases. This CDR3 has 15 amino acids. After removal of 4 bases from V and 5 bases from J, the junction contained 7 bases not matched to a gene. Germline V CDR1 and CDR2: LNHNV, YYDKDF (reference sequence). The CDR3 coding sequence is TGTGCCACCAGCACCCTAGACAGGGTTACCGGGGAGCTGTTTTTT. The encoded protein is CATSTLDRVTGELFF.

This clone was picked up a small number of times. The same CDR3 can be traced to other DNA sequences in this sample. The rearrangement joins TRBV29-1 to TRBJ2-3; D is uncertain. Germline V gene lookup returns CDR1 SQVTM and CDR2 ANQGSEA. V lost 1 base to trimming and J lost 1 base, with 12 bases between them. The CDR3 is 15 amino acids. The CDR3, as DNA: TGCAGCGTTGAAGTGTCGGGTGGGGGCACAGATACGCAGTATTTT. It encodes CSVEVSGGGTDTQYF.

This sequence joins TRBV7-6 and TRBJ2-2; TRBD2 matches 10 bases. Losses at the gene ends were 3 bases for V and 8 bases for J; bases not matched to a gene: 3. The germline V gene encodes CDR1 SGHVS and CDR2 FNYEAQ. CDR3 length equals 14 residues. The CDR3 sequence: CASSLGLASGELFF. The CDR3 region has the DNA TGTGCCAGCAGCTTGGGACTAGCGAGTGGGGAGCTGTTTTTT.

V gene TRBV13 combines with J gene TRBJ1-2; the match to TRBD1 covers 11 bases. Germline V gene sequence: CDR1 PRHDT, CDR2 FYEKMQ (reference sequence). The CDR3 is 15 residues long. V lost 5 bases to trimming and J lost 4 bases; unmatched junction nucleotides: 6. The CDR3 protein is CASSTRTGGGYGYTF. The CDR3 DNA follows: TGTGCCAGCAGCACGCGGACAGGGGGCGGCTATGGCTACACCTTC.

J is TRBJ1-2 and V is TRBV27, with D perhaps TRBD1 (5 bases). The CDR3 runs 13 residues. Germline V gene sequence: CDR1 MNHEY, CDR2 SMNVEV (reference sequence). With 2 bases removed from V and 7 bases from J, the gap between germline ends came to 11 bases. DNA for the CDR3: TGTGCCAGCAGTTTAAGGGCAGGGTCTGGCTACACCTTC. This sequence encodes CASSLRAGSGYTF.

This rearrangement joins TRBV11-2 to TRBJ2-1; TRBD2 matches at 8 bases. Trimming took 2 bases from V and 3 from J; bases not matched to a gene: 3. In germline, CDR1 is SGHAT, CDR2 FQNNGV. There are 15 residues in the CDR3. This chain's CDR3 is CASSLMAGGYNEQFF. The CDR3 DNA reads TGTGCCAGCAGCTTAATGGCGGGGGGCTACAATGAGCAGTTCTTC.

The gene calls are TRBV4-3 and TRBJ2-3; D not certain. Germline assignment: CDR1 LGHNA and CDR2 YSLEER. The CDR3 contains 17 residues. V lost 1 base to trimming and J lost 4 bases, with 18 bases between them. In DNA form, the CDR3 reads TGCGCCAGCAGCCAAGTGGCGTGGGGATTGGGCCCAGATACGCAGTATTTT. It translates to CASSQVAWGLGPDTQYF.

The J gene is TRBJ1-1, the V gene TRBV5-1; D is uncertain. V gave up 6 bases and J gave up 1 base, with 7 bases separating them. Germline V gene sequence: CDR1 SGHRS, CDR2 YFSETQ. The CDR3 covers 12 residues. The CDR3 DNA follows: TGCGCCAGCACGCGGGGGAACACTGAAGCTTTCTTT. It is translated as CASTRGNTEAFF. The variable domain in full, completed from reference TRBV5-1 and TRBJ1-1, reads KAGVTQTPRYLIKTRGQQVTLSCSPISGHRSVSWYQQTPGQGLQFLFEYFSETQRNKGNFPGRFSGRQFSNSRSEMNVSTLELGDSALYLCASTRGNTEAFFGQGTRLTVV.

This clone was seen just once. This rearrangement joins TRBV7-3 to TRBJ2-2; D is unclear. The CDR3 runs 13 residues. The V gene lost 5 bases and the J gene lost 7 bases, with 11 bases spanning the gap. Germline lookup yields CDR1 SGHTA and CDR2 FQGTGA. CDR3 in amino acids: CASSPRLGGELFF. CDR3 sequence (DNA): TGTGCCAGCAGCCCCCGATTGGGCGGGGAGCTGTTTTTT.

The chain employs TRBV5-6 and TRBJ1-6, with D possibly TRBD1 on 5 matching bases. CDR1 is SGHDT, CDR2 YYEEEE, per germline. The CDR3 contains 14 residues. Trimming shortened V by 0 bases and J by 9 bases, and 10 bases separated the two germline ends. In DNA, the CDR3 is TGTGCCAGCAGCTTGGTTACAGGTGGTTCACCCCTCCACTTT. Translation: CASSLVTGGSPLHF. The full variable domain, its missing parts supplied by reference TRBV5-6 and TRBJ1-6, is DAGVTQSPTHLIKTRGQQVTLRCSPKSGHDTVSWYQQALGQGPQFIFQYYEEEERQRGNFPDRFSGHQFPNYSSELNVNALLLGDSALYLCASSLVTGGSPLHFGNGTRLTVT.

This clone was counted between two and nine times. V and J are TRBV10-3 and TRBJ1-5; tentative D call: TRBD1 (5 bases). The germline V and J ends were trimmed by 4 bases and 1 base, with 11 bases remaining between them. The CDR3 covers 15 residues. Looked up from germline, CDR1 is ENHRY and CDR2 is SYGVKD. CDR3 DNA: TGTGCCATCAGTGCGGGGGGGGAGAGCAATCAGCCCCAGCATTTT. Translating it yields CAISAGGESNQPQHF.

CDR3 coding DNA: TGTGCCAGCAGCTTACGTGGTGCCTCCTACAATGAGCAGTTCTTC. Amino acids: CASSLRGASYNEQFF. The rearrangement joins TRBV7-2 to TRBJ2-1, with D unclear. This CDR3 spans 15 amino acids. V lost 2 bases to trimming and J lost 0 bases, with 8 bases between them. The germline V gene encodes CDR1 SGHTA and CDR2 FQGNSA.

The chain uses TRBV5-1 and TRBJ1-2; tentatively, D is TRBD1 (5 bases). Per the germline V gene, CDR1 is SGHRS and CDR2 is YFSETQ. This CDR3 has 17 amino acids. V was pared by 1 base and J by 6 bases, with 22 bases between. In DNA form, the CDR3 reads TGCGCCAGCAGCTTGTGGGTAGGGGCGGCCATAGAGGATGGCTACACCTTC. Translated: CASSLWVGAAIEDGYTF.

The V gene is TRBV7-3, the J gene TRBJ1-1; D uncertain. CDR1 and CDR2 (germline): SGHTA, FQGTGA. The CDR3 consists of 13 residues. V dropped 1 base and J dropped 5 bases, with 8 bases sitting between them. CDR3 coding DNA: TGTGCCAGCAGCTTAATCGAGGGAACTGAAGCTTTCTTT. It is translated as CASSLIEGTEAFF.

The chain employs TRBV4-1 and TRBJ1-1; D gene uncertain. The germline CDR1 and CDR2 sequences are MGHRA and YSYEKL. The CDR3 extends over 11 amino acids. Trimming pared 1 base from V and 8 bases from J, leaving 5 bases between. The DNA of the CDR3 is TGCGCCAGCAGCCAAGGGAAAGAAGCTTTCTTT. Encoded protein: CASSQGKEAFF.

The chain recombines TRBV9 with TRBJ1-6; 8 bases agree with TRBD1. This CDR3 is 14 amino acids long. Trimming took 0 bases from V and 7 from J; bases not matched to a gene: 0. Germline loops: CDR1 SGDLS, CDR2 YYNGEE. CDR3 DNA sequence: TGTGCCAGCAGCGTAGGGACAGGGAATTCACCCCTCCACTTT. It yields the protein CASSVGTGNSPLHF.

This sequence joins TRBV5-1 and TRBJ2-5; 9 nucleotides agree with TRBD2. This CDR3 has 17 residues. Germline-derived CDR1 and CDR2 are SGHRS and YFSETQ. The V and J ends lost 4 bases and 5 bases, in that order; junction bases with no gene match: 15. CDR3 residues: CASSAGLAGLKGETQYF. CDR3 nucleotide sequence: TGCGCCAGCAGCGCGGGGCTAGCGGGACTTAAGGGGGAGACCCAGTACTTC.

This chain connects TRBV19 to TRBJ1-1; D is unresolved. CDR1 is LNHDA and CDR2 is SQIVND in the germline V gene (reference sequence). V gave up 3 bases and J gave up 3 bases, with 2 bases separating them. The CDR3 contains 11 residues. The CDR3 protein is CASSMHTEAFF. DNA for the CDR3: TGTGCCAGTAGTATGCACACTGAAGCTTTCTTT.

The V gene is TRBV29-1, the J gene TRBJ2-7; D not certain. Trimming cost V 6 bases and J 2 bases, with 11 bases left between them. The V gene's germline CDR1 is SQVTM and CDR2 ANQGSEA. This CDR3 region has 12 residues. The CDR3 loop is CSVSAGPYEQYF. CDR3 nucleotides: TGCAGCGTCTCAGCCGGGCCCTACGAGCAGTACTTC.

This clone has a single count. Additional DNA sequences in this sample encode the identical CDR3. This chain connects TRBV27 to TRBJ2-1; 9 positions match TRBD1. The CDR3 is 15 amino acids. Looked up from germline, CDR1 is MNHEY and CDR2 is SMNVEV (reference sequence). With 4 bases clipped from V and 2 bases from J, the junction kept 3 bases outside the gene matches. The chain's CDR3 is CASSSGTGTYNEQFF. The DNA for the CDR3 is TGTGCCAGCAGTTCCGGGACAGGGACCTACAATGAGCAGTTCTTC.

This clone was recorded a few times. The CDR3 DNA is TGTGCCAGCAGCTGGGATGGCCACTTCCCCTACGAGCAGTACTTC. It specifies CASSWDGHFPYEQYF. The chain employs TRBV7-9 and TRBJ2-7; no clear D. Germline CDR1 is SEHNR and CDR2 is FQNEAQ (reference sequence). Deletions cut 4 bases from V and 2 bases from J, with 15 bases between. CDR3 length: 15 amino acids. The whole variable domain, remainder taken from reference TRBV7-9 and TRBJ2-7, is DTGVSQNPRHKITKRGQNVTFRCDPISEHNRLYWYRQTLGQGPEFLTYFQNEAQLEKSRLLSDRFSAERPKGSFSTLEIQRTEQGDSAMYLCASSWDGHFPYEQYFGPGTRLTVT.

The rearrangement uses TRBV7-9 and TRBJ2-1; D may be TRBD2 (6 bases). Trimming pared 7 bases from V and 6 bases from J, leaving 13 bases between. CDR3 length equals 13 residues. The germline gives CDR1 SEHNR, CDR2 FQNEAQ (reference sequence). The CDR3 reads CASTLDGGNEQFF. The CDR3 nucleotides are TGTGCCAGCACCCTAGACGGGGGCAATGAGCAGTTCTTC. Filled out from reference TRBV7-9 and TRBJ2-1, the complete variable domain reads DTGVSQNPRHKITKRGQNVTFRCDPISEHNRLYWYRQTLGQGPEFLTYFQNEAQLEKSRLLSDRFSAERPKGSFSTLEIQRTEQGDSAMYLCASTLDGGNEQFFGPGTRLTVL.

This chain joins TRBV11-3 and TRBJ1-1; D is possibly TRBD1 (5 bases). The CDR3 spans 13 residues. Germline V gene data show CDR1 as SGHNT and CDR2 as YENEEA. V was trimmed by 2 bases and J by 6 bases, leaving 10 bases between them. The CDR3 loop reads CASSLRGDAEAFF. CDR3 coding DNA: TGTGCCAGCAGCTTAAGGGGTGACGCTGAAGCTTTCTTT.

J is TRBJ2-1 and V is TRBV13, with 11 nucleotides matching TRBD2. CDR3 length: 15 residues. The ends lost 5 bases at V and 7 bases at J; junction bases unmatched: 7. CDR1 is PRHDT, CDR2 FYEKMQ, per germline (reference sequence). CDR3 region: CASSSSGGVQNEQFF. CDR3 DNA sequence: TGTGCCAGCAGCAGTAGCGGGGGGGTGCAGAATGAGCAGTTCTTC. The whole variable domain, filled in from reference TRBV13 and TRBJ2-1, reads AAGVIQSPRHLIKEKRETATLKCYPIPRHDTVYWYQQGPGQDPQFLISFYEKMQSDKGSIPDRFSAQQFSDYHSELNMSSLELGDSALYFCASSSSGGVQNEQFFGPGTRLTVL.

J is TRBJ1-5 and V is TRBV7-9; D uncertain. The germline gives CDR1 SEHNR, CDR2 FQNEAQ (reference sequence). CDR3 length equals 13 residues. V was trimmed by 4 bases and J by 1 base, leaving 5 bases between them. The CDR3 coding sequence is TGTGCCAGCAGCTCAGGAAGCAATCAGCCCCAGCATTTT. It specifies CASSSGSNQPQHF.

The chain combines TRBV7-9 with TRBJ1-2, with 7 bases aligning to TRBD1. This CDR3 has 15 amino acids. Germline trimming cut 6 bases from V and 3 bases from J; bases unmatched to any gene: 10. Looked up from germline, CDR1 is SEHNR and CDR2 is FQNEAQ (reference sequence). Here the CDR3 DNA reads TGTGCCAGCAGTCGCTTCCTAGGACAGGACTATGGCTACACCTTC. Amino acid sequence: CASSRFLGQDYGYTF.

The rearrangement links TRBV30 to TRBJ2-7; D call uncertain. This CDR3 spans 12 amino acids. Trimming stripped 2 bases from V and 4 bases from J, with 9 bases between. CDR1 is GTSNPN, CDR2 SVGIG, per germline (reference sequence). CDR3 nucleotide sequence: TGTGCCTGGAGTAACAACAGATACGAGCAGTACTTC. Translation gives CAWSNNRYEQYF.

The genes are TRBV27 and TRBJ2-1, with D possibly matching TRBD1 (5 bases). CDR1 and CDR2 (germline): MNHEY, SMNVEV (reference sequence). V was trimmed by 5 bases and J by 0 bases, leaving 17 bases between them. This CDR3 comprises 17 residues. DNA of the CDR3: TGTGCCAGCAGTCCCGGCCTCCAGGGTAGCTCCTACAATGAGCAGTTCTTC. As protein: CASSPGLQGSSYNEQFF.

This clone occurred a few times. V is TRBV6-5 and J is TRBJ2-5; 8 nucleotides agree with TRBD2. This CDR3 region has 13 residues. The V gene's germline CDR1 is MNHEY and CDR2 SVGAGI. After removal of 6 bases from V and 5 bases from J, the junction contained 5 bases not matched to a gene. CDR3 sequence (DNA): TGTGCCAGCAGCCCTAGCGGGTGGGAGACCCAGTACTTC. This translates into CASSPSGWETQYF.

In its sample, this clone was seen many times. The J gene is TRBJ2-1, the V gene TRBV6-5; 14 bases are a match to TRBD2. This CDR3 region has 15 residues. Per germline, CDR1 MNHEY and CDR2 SVGAGI. V shed 2 bases, J shed 6 bases, and the junction held 0 bases outside the gene matches. The CDR3 reads CASSYGTSGGNEQFF. CDR3 DNA sequence: TGTGCCAGCAGTTACGGGACTAGCGGGGGCAATGAGCAGTTCTTC.

This clone came up a few times. The chain joins TRBV7-3 to TRBJ2-3; a possible D gene is TRBD2 (5 bases). The germline V gene encodes CDR1 SGHTA and CDR2 FQGTGA. Deletions cut 2 bases from V and 6 bases from J, with 6 bases between. The CDR3 sequence is 12 residues long. The CDR3 reads CASSLGLDTQYF. CDR3 sequence (DNA): TGTGCCAGCAGCTTAGGACTGGATACGCAGTATTTT.

This clone was observed a handful of times. CDR3 residues: CASSFGVVRYEQYF. For the CDR3, the DNA is TGTGCCAGCAGCTTCGGGGTGGTGCGCTACGAGCAGTACTTC. The V and J genes are TRBV7-8 and TRBJ2-7; D is possibly TRBD2 (5 bases). This CDR3 spans 14 amino acids. Trimming took off 3 bases at V and 3 bases at J, with 12 bases between the two ends. CDR1 and CDR2 (germline): SGHVS, FQNEAQ. Drawing the rest from reference TRBV7-8 and TRBJ2-7, the complete variable domain is GAGVSQSPRYKVAKRGQDVALRCDPISGHVSLFWYQQALGQGPEFLTYFQNEAQLDKSGLPSDRFFAERPEGSVSTLKIQRTQQEDSAVYLCASSFGVVRYEQYFGPGTRLTVT.